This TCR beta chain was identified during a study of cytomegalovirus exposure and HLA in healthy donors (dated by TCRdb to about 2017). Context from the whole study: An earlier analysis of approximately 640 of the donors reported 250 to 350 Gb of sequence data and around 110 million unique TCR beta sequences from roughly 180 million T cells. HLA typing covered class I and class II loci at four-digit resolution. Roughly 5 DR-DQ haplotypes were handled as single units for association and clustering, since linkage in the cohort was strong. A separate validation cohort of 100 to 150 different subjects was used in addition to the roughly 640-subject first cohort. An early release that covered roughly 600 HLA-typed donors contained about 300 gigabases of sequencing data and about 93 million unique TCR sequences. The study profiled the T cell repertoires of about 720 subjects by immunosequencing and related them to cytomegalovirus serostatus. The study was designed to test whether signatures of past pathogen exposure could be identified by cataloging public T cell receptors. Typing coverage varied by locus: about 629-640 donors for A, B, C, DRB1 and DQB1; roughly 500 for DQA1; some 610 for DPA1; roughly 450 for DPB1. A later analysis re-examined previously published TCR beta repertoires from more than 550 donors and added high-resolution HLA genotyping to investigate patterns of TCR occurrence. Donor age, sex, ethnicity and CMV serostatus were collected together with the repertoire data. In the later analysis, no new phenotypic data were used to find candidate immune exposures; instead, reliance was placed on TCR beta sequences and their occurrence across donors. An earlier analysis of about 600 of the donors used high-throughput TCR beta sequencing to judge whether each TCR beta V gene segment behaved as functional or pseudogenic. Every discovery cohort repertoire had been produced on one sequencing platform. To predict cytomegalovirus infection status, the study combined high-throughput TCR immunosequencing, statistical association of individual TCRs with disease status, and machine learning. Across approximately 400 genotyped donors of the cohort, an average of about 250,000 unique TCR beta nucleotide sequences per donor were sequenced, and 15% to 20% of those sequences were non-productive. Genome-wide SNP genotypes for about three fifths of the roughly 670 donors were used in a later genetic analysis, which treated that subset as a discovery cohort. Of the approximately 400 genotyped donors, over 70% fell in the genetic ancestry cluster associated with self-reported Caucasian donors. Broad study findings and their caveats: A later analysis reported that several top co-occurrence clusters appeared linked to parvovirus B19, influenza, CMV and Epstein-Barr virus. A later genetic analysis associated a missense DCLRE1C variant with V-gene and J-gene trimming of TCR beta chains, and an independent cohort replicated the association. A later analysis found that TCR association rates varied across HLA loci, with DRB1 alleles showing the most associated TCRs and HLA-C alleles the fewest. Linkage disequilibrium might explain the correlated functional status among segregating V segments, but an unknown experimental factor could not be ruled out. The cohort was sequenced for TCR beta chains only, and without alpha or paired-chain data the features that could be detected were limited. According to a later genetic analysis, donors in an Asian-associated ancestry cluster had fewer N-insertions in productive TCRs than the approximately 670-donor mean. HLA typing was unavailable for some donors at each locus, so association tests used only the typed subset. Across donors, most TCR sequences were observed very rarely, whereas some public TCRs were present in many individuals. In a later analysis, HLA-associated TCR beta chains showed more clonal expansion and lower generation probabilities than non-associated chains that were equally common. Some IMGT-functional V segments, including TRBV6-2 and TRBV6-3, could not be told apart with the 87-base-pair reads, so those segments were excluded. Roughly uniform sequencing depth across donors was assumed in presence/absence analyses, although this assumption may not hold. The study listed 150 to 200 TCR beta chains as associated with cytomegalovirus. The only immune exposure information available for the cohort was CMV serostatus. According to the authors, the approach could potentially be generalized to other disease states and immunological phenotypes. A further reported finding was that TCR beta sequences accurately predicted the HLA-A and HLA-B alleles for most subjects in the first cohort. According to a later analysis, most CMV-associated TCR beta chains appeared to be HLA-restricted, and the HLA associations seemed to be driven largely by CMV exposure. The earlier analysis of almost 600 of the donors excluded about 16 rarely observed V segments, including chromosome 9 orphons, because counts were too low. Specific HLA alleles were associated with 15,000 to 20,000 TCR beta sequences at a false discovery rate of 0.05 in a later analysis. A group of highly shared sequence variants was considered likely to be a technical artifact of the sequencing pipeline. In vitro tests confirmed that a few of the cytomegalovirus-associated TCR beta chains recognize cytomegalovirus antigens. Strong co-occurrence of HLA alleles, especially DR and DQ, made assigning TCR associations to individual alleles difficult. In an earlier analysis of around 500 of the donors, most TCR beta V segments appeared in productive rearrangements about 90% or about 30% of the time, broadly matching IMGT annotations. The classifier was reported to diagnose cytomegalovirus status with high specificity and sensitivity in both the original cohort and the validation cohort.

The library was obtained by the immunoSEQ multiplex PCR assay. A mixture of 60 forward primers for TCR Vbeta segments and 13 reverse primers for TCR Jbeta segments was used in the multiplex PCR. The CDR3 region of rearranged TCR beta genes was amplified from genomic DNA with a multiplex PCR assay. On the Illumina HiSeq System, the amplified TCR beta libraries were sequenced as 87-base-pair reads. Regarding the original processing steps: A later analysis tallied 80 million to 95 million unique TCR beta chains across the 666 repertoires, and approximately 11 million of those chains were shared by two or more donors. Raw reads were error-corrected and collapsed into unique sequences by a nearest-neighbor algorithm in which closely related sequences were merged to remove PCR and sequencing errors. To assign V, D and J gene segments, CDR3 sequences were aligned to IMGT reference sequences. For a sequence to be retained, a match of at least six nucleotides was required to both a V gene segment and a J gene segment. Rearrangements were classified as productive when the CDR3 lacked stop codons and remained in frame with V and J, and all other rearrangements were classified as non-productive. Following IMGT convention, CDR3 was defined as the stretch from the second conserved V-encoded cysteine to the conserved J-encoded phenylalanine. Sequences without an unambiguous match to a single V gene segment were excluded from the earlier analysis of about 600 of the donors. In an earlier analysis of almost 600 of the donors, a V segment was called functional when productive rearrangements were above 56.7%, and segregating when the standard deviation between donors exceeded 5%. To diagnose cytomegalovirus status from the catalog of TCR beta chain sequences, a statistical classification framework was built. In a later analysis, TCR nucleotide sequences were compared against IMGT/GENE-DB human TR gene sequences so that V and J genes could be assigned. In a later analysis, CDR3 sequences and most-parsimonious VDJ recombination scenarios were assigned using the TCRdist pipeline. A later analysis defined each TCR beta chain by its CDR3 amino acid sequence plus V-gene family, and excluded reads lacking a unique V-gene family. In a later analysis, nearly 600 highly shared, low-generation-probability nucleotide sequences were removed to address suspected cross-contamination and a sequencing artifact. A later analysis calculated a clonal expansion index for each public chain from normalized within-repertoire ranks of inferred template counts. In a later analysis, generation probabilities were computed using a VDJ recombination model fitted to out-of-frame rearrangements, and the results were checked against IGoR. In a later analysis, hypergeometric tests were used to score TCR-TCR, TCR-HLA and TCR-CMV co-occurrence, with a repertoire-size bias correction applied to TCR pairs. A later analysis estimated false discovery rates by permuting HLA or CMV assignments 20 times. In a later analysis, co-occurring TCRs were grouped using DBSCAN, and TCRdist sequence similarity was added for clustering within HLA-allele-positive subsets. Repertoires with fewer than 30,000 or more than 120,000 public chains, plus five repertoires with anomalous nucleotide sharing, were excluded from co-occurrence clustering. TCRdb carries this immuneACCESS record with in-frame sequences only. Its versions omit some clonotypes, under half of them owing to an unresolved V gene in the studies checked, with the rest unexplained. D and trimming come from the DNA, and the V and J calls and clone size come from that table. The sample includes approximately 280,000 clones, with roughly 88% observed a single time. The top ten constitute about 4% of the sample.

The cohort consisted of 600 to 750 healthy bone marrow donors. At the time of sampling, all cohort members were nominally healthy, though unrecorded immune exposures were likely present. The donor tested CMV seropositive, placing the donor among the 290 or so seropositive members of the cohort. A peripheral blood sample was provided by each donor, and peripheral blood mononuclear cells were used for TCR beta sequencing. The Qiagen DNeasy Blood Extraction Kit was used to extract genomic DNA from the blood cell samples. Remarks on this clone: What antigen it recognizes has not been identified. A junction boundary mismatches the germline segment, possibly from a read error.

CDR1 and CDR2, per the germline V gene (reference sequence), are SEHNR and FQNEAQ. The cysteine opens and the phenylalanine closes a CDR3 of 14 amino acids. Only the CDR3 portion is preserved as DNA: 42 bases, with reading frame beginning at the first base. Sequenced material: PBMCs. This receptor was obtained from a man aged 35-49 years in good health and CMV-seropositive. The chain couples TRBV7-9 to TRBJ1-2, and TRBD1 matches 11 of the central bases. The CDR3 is CSSSAGTGGYGYTF. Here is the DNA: TGTTCCAGCTCCGCGGGGACAGGGGGCTATGGCTACACCTTC.